This T cell receptor beta chain appears in the sequencing data of a study of identical twins. In its sample, this clonotype was seen a few times. Per germline, CDR1 SGHRS and CDR2 YFSETQ. This CDR3 has 15 amino acids. J lost 5 bases, V lost 4 bases, and 8 bases had no gene match. TCRdb re-called the 5' RACE reads through MiXCR, storing one row per CDR3 protein. The table includes just over 500,000 distinct CDR3 sequences, 22% detected once. The data were also submitted as part of a second study, on T cells expressing NK-cell markers.

The sample was CD4+ T cells sorted from blood. V gene TRBV5-1 combines with J gene TRBJ2-1; 8 bases are a match to TRBD2. This TCR was sampled from a woman younger than 30 in good health. The CDR3 loop reads CASSLNSGRNNEQFF. For the CDR3, the DNA is TGCGCCAGCAGCCTTAACAGCGGGAGAAACAATGAGCAGTTCTTC.